Listed below are T cell receptor beta chains from one sample, sequenced in a study of cytomegalovirus exposure and HLA in healthy donors. Measured with immunoSEQ multiplex PCR; TCRdb has only the in-frame clones, and not every one. Among over 250,000 clones listed, 80% to 90% were seen once. Sequences were obtained from PBMCs. These receptor sequences come from a young woman in good health and CMV-seronegative. Each CDR3 is given with its conserved first and last residue. D genes are given only for firm matches. Clone sizes are given selectively: once, few, many, or a class where the clone is expanded.

CDR3: CASARGSPTEAFF
DNA: TGTGCCAGCGCCCGGGGTTCGCCCACTGAAGCTTTCTTT
V: TRBV28
D: -
size: -
J: TRBJ1-1

CDR3: CASSSRVQGGYTF
DNA: TGTGCCAGCAGTTCCAGGGTCCAGGGCGGCTACACCTTC
V: TRBV6-1
D: -
size: -
J: TRBJ1-2

CDR3: CASSPDSNYGYTF
DNA: TGTGCCAGCAGCCCCGACAGTAACTATGGCTACACCTTC
V: TRBV6-6
D: -
size: few
J: TRBJ1-2

CDR3: CAWSVRGGPGTDTQYF
DNA: TGTGCCTGGAGTGTACGCGGGGGGCCCGGCACAGATACGCAGTATTTT
V: TRBV30
D: TRBD2
size: -
J: TRBJ2-3

CDR3: CASSVGGLAMNTGELFF
DNA: TGTGCCAGCAGCGTAGGTGGACTAGCGATGAACACCGGGGAGCTGTTTTTT
V: TRBV9
D: TRBD2
size: -
J: TRBJ2-2

CDR3: CASSYSREPSGNTIYF
DNA: TGTGCCAGCAGTTATTCAAGGGAGCCCTCTGGAAACACCATATATTTT
V: TRBV6-5
D: -
size: -
J: TRBJ1-3

CDR3: CASSVVAGGGGDTQYF
DNA: TGTGCCAGCAGCGTAGTCGCGGGCGGGGGAGGAGATACGCAGTATTTT
V: TRBV9
D: TRBD2
size: -
J: TRBJ2-3

CDR3: CASSLSRGSYEQYF
DNA: TGTGCCAGCAGCTTAAGCAGGGGCTCCTACGAGCAGTACTTC
V: TRBV7-2
D: -
size: -
J: TRBJ2-7

CDR3: CASTDGTRTEAFF
DNA: TGTGCCAGCACGGACGGGACTCGGACTGAAGCTTTCTTT
V: TRBV28
D: -
size: -
J: TRBJ1-1

CDR3: CASRDFGFRSDSNQPQHF
DNA: TGTGCCAGCCGTGACTTTGGGTTCCGTTCCGATAGCAATCAGCCCCAGCATTTT
V: TRBV28
D: -
size: -
J: TRBJ1-5

CDR3: CASSLARAGELFF
DNA: TGTGCCAGCAGCTTGGCCCGGGCCGGGGAGCTGTTTTTT
V: TRBV5-4
D: -
size: -
J: TRBJ2-2

CDR3: CASSDGSSYNEQFF
DNA: TGTGCCAGCAGCGACGGGAGCTCCTACAATGAGCAGTTCTTC
V: TRBV9
D: -
size: -
J: TRBJ2-1

CDR3: CASSIGDRGGNTIYF
DNA: TGTGCCAGTAGTATCGGGGACAGGGGTGGAAACACCATATATTTT
V: TRBV19
D: TRBD1
size: once
J: TRBJ1-3

CDR3: CASSPPGILSGYTF
DNA: TGTGCCAGCAGCCCACCGGGGATACTGAGCGGCTACACCTTC
V: TRBV7-8
D: -
size: -
J: TRBJ1-2

CDR3: CASSYSRSPLGELFF
DNA: TGTGCCAGCAGTTACTCGAGGAGTCCCCTGGGGGAGCTGTTTTTT
V: TRBV6-5
D: -
size: few
J: TRBJ2-2

CDR3: CASSLATIASGNYEQYF
DNA: TGCGCCAGCAGCTTGGCTACTATCGCTAGCGGGAACTACGAGCAGTACTTC
V: TRBV5-1
D: TRBD2
size: -
J: TRBJ2-7

CDR3: CASSPYRGLAGGTDTQYF
DNA: TGTGCCAGCAGCCCGTATCGGGGACTAGCGGGGGGCACAGATACGCAGTATTTT
V: TRBV7-8
D: TRBD2
size: -
J: TRBJ2-3

CDR3: CASSPRGGAGDPYEQYF
DNA: TGTGCCAGCAGCCCCCGTGGGGGTGCGGGGGATCCCTACGAGCAGTACTTC
V: TRBV9
D: TRBD2
size: -
J: TRBJ2-7

CDR3: CASSLVALAKNF
DNA: TGTGCCAGCAGCTTAGTCGCGCTAGCAAAGAACTTC
V: TRBV7-2
D: -
size: -
J: TRBJ2-7

CDR3: CASSLQGAPANEQYF
DNA: TGTGCCAGCAGTCTTCAGGGGGCCCCAGCCAACGAGCAGTACTTC
V: TRBV6-5
D: TRBD1
size: -
J: TRBJ2-7

CDR3: CASSLDRSDDEQYF
DNA: TGTGCCAGCAGTCTCGACAGGAGCGATGACGAGCAGTACTTC
V: TRBV28
D: -
size: -
J: TRBJ2-7

CDR3: CASSPGQGESNQPQHF
DNA: TGTGCCAGCTCACCAGGACAGGGGGAAAGCAATCAGCCCCAGCATTTT
V: TRBV18
D: TRBD1
size: -
J: TRBJ1-5

CDR3: CASSLSTYNEQFF
DNA: TGTGCCAGCAGCTTGAGCACCTACAATGAGCAGTTCTTC
V: TRBV7-6
D: -
size: -
J: TRBJ2-1

CDR3: CASSPGWGGREPQHF
DNA: TGTGCCAGCAGTCCCGGTTGGGGGGGGCGGGAGCCCCAGCATTTT
V: TRBV27
D: -
size: -
J: TRBJ1-5

CDR3: CASSLARAGGISPLHF
DNA: TGTGCCAGCAGCTTAGCGCGGGCAGGGGGCATTTCACCCCTCCACTTT
V: TRBV7-8
D: TRBD1
size: -
J: TRBJ1-6

CDR3: CASSSGQGTGELFF
DNA: TGTGCCAGCAGTTCGGGACAGGGAACCGGGGAGCTGTTTTTT
V: TRBV28
D: TRBD1
size: -
J: TRBJ2-2

CDR3: CASSAGTGKNEQFF
DNA: TGTGCCAGCAGTGCCGGGACAGGGAAAAATGAGCAGTTCTTC
V: TRBV9
D: TRBD1
size: -
J: TRBJ2-1

CDR3: CASSKEDRGYGYTF
DNA: TGTGCCAGCAGCAAAGAGGACAGGGGCTATGGCTACACCTTC
V: TRBV27
D: TRBD1
size: -
J: TRBJ1-2

CDR3: CASSYSMEAGNTIYF
DNA: TGTGCCAGCAGTTACTCGATGGAGGCGGGAAACACCATATATTTT
V: TRBV6-5
D: -
size: -
J: TRBJ1-3

CDR3: CASSLRQGDYEQYF
DNA: TGTGCCAGCAGTTTGCGACAGGGGGACTACGAGCAGTACTTC
V: TRBV7-9
D: TRBD1
size: -
J: TRBJ2-7

CDR3: CASSPWDSFYGYTF
DNA: TGTGCCAGCAGCCCGTGGGACAGCTTCTATGGCTACACCTTC
V: TRBV7-9
D: TRBD1
size: once
J: TRBJ1-2